The present T cell receptor beta chain was sequenced within a study of T-cell memory formation after mild COVID-19. The V end was cut by 3 bases, the J end by 0 bases, with 12 bases between. CDR1 KGHSY and CDR2 FQNENV come from the germline V gene. This CDR3 is 16 amino acids long. TCRdb analysed the 5' RACE reads with MiXCR anew, one entry per CDR3 protein. This sample has about 210,000 distinct CDR3 sequences; approximately 30% occur once, and the top ten carry about an eighth. This clonotype was seen more than once but under ten times. The V and J genes are TRBV16 and TRBJ2-4; D not certain. The clonotype was recovered from an adult woman who had mild COVID-19 (a few samples of this study predate the infection). Cell type and time point are not known. The sequencing sample was made of PBMCs or a T cell subset sorted from them (not recorded which). This CDR3 reads CASSQQSSVAKNIQYF. CDR3 nucleotide sequence: TGTGCCAGCAGCCAGCAATCTTCAGTAGCCAAAAACATTCAGTACTTC.